The rows below give T cell receptor beta chains drawn from one sample of a study of immune evolution from preneoplasia to lung adenocarcinoma. The table came from immunoSEQ multiplex PCR; TCRdb's copy has only in-frame clones and leaves some out. Among under 11,000 clones listed, around 81% were seen once. Material for sequencing was FFPE minimally invasive lung adenocarcinoma tissue. The receptors originated from a person aged 60-79 years with lung adenocarcinoma. Each CDR3 is given with its conserved first and last residue. The D gene is left open where the match is weak. Only part of the rows carry a size: once, few, many, or a class if the clone is expanded.

j_gene: TRBJ1-1; abundance: -; v_gene: TRBV19; d_gene: -; len: 14; CDR3aa: CATGQGPANTEAFF; CDR3nt: TGTGCCACCGGTCAGGGTCCAGCGAACACTGAAGCTTTCTTT
j_gene: TRBJ1-2; abundance: -; v_gene: TRBV30; d_gene: TRBD1; len: 16; CDR3aa: CAWRRTGGFANYGYTF; CDR3nt: TGTGCCTGGAGGCGGACAGGGGGGTTTGCTAACTATGGCTACACCTTC
j_gene: TRBJ1-1; abundance: -; v_gene: TRBV7-6; d_gene: -; len: 15; CDR3aa: CASSLGRRENTEAFF; CDR3nt: TGTGCCAGCAGCTTAGGGCGCAGAGAGAACACTGAAGCTTTCTTT
j_gene: TRBJ1-4; abundance: -; v_gene: TRBV5-5; d_gene: -; len: 16; CDR3aa: CASSPPGDSTNEKLFF; CDR3nt: TGTGCCAGCAGCCCACCAGGAGACAGCACTAATGAAAAACTGTTTTTT
j_gene: TRBJ1-2; abundance: once; v_gene: TRBV14; d_gene: TRBD1; len: 15; CDR3aa: CASSRDSLTNYGYTF; CDR3nt: TGTGCCAGCAGCCGGGACAGCTTGACCAACTATGGCTACACCTTC
j_gene: TRBJ1-2; abundance: -; v_gene: TRBV6-1; d_gene: -; len: 13; CDR3aa: CASSLGVGYGYTF; CDR3nt: TGTGCCAGCAGCCTTGGGGTCGGCTATGGCTACACCTTC
j_gene: TRBJ2-7; abundance: few; v_gene: TRBV10-3; d_gene: -; len: 14; CDR3aa: CAISDPGDSYEQYF; CDR3nt: TGTGCCATCAGTGACCCAGGGGACTCCTACGAGCAGTACTTC
j_gene: TRBJ1-1; abundance: -; v_gene: TRBV5-4; d_gene: TRBD1; len: 14; CDR3aa: CASSQDRDNTEAFF; CDR3nt: TGTGCCAGCAGCCAAGACAGGGATAACACTGAAGCTTTCTTT
j_gene: TRBJ2-1; abundance: -; v_gene: TRBV1; d_gene: -; len: 15; CDR3aa: CTSSQERGGGNEQFF; CDR3nt: TGCACCAGCAGCCAAGAGCGGGGGGGAGGCAATGAGCAGTTCTTC
j_gene: TRBJ2-1; abundance: few; v_gene: TRBV7-2; d_gene: -; len: 16; CDR3aa: CASSWGGVSSYNEQFF; CDR3nt: TGTGCCAGCAGCTGGGGTGGGGTTAGCTCCTACAATGAGCAGTTCTTC
j_gene: TRBJ2-2; abundance: few; v_gene: TRBV25-1; d_gene: TRBD1; len: 14; CDR3aa: CATAGTEDTGELFF; CDR3nt: TGTGCCACCGCCGGGACAGAAGACACCGGGGAGCTGTTTTTT
j_gene: TRBJ2-2; abundance: -; v_gene: TRBV6-1; d_gene: -; len: 12; CDR3aa: CASSPLGGELFF; CDR3nt: TGTGCCAGCAGTCCACTGGGGGGGGAGCTGTTTTTT
j_gene: TRBJ2-7; abundance: -; v_gene: TRBV7-6; d_gene: -; len: 13; CDR3aa: CASSLGDPGEQYF; CDR3nt: TGTGCCAGCAGCTTAGGAGATCCCGGGGAGCAGTACTTC
j_gene: TRBJ2-1; abundance: once; v_gene: TRBV28; d_gene: -; len: 12; CDR3aa: CASSLTYNEQFF; CDR3nt: TGTGCCAGCAGTCTAACCTACAATGAGCAGTTCTTC
j_gene: TRBJ1-1; abundance: -; v_gene: TRBV11-1; d_gene: TRBD1; len: 15; CDR3aa: CASSPGQGARTEAFF; CDR3nt: TGTGCCAGCAGCCCGGGACAGGGGGCTAGAACTGAAGCTTTCTTT
j_gene: TRBJ1-2; abundance: few; v_gene: TRBV10-2; d_gene: -; len: 13; CDR3aa: CASSTGLDYGYTF; CDR3nt: TGCGCCAGCAGCACAGGGCTGGACTATGGCTACACCTTC
j_gene: TRBJ2-5; abundance: once; v_gene: TRBV5-6; d_gene: -; len: 16; CDR3aa: CASSLLELSFGETQYF; CDR3nt: TGTGCCAGCAGCCTTCTCGAGCTATCCTTTGGGGAGACCCAGTACTTC
j_gene: TRBJ2-2; abundance: -; v_gene: TRBV10-1; d_gene: -; len: 13; CDR3aa: CATSDRNTGELFF; CDR3nt: TGCGCCACCTCGGACAGGAACACCGGGGAGCTGTTTTTT
j_gene: TRBJ2-5; abundance: -; v_gene: TRBV7-2; d_gene: TRBD2; len: 14; CDR3aa: CASSPGLAGMSQYF; CDR3nt: TGTGCCAGCAGCCCGGGACTAGCGGGAATGTCCCAGTACTTC
j_gene: TRBJ2-3; abundance: -; v_gene: TRBV5-6; d_gene: TRBD2; len: 16; CDR3aa: CASSPGLATSGDTQYF; CDR3nt: TGTGCCAGCAGTCCTGGACTAGCAACAAGTGGGGATACGCAGTATTTT
j_gene: TRBJ1-1; abundance: -; v_gene: TRBV2; d_gene: -; len: 13; CDR3aa: CATSRGGNTEAFF; CDR3nt: TGTGCCACTTCAAGGGGCGGGAACACTGAAGCTTTCTTT
j_gene: TRBJ1-1; abundance: -; v_gene: TRBV6-5; d_gene: -; len: 13; CDR3aa: CASRGHTNTEAFF; CDR3nt: TGTGCCAGCAGGGGGCATACGAACACTGAAGCTTTCTTT
j_gene: TRBJ1-4; abundance: -; v_gene: TRBV5-6; d_gene: -; len: 14; CDR3aa: CASSPGLGNEKLFF; CDR3nt: TGTGCCAGCAGCCCCGGACTGGGAAATGAAAAACTGTTTTTT
j_gene: TRBJ2-5; abundance: -; v_gene: TRBV6-1; d_gene: -; len: 13; CDR3aa: CASTPARQETQYF; CDR3nt: TGTGCCAGCACCCCAGCACGCCAAGAGACCCAGTACTTC
j_gene: TRBJ2-2; abundance: -; v_gene: TRBV7-6; d_gene: -; len: 15; CDR3aa: CASSLRQPNTGELFF; CDR3nt: TGTGCCAGCAGCTTGCGACAGCCGAACACCGGGGAGCTGTTTTTT
j_gene: TRBJ1-6; abundance: -; v_gene: TRBV6-6; d_gene: -; len: 15; CDR3aa: CASRTQQGPNSPLHF; CDR3nt: TGTGCCAGCAGGACCCAACAGGGCCCTAATTCACCCCTCCACTTT
j_gene: TRBJ2-6; abundance: -; v_gene: TRBV11-3; d_gene: -; len: 15; CDR3aa: CASSFRDSGANVLTF; CDR3nt: TGTGCCAGCAGCTTTCGGGACTCTGGGGCCAACGTCCTGACTTTC
j_gene: TRBJ1-5; abundance: -; v_gene: TRBV11-3; d_gene: -; len: 13; CDR3aa: CASSLGLNQPQHF; CDR3nt: TGTGCCAGCAGCTTAGGACTCAATCAGCCCCAGCATTTT
j_gene: TRBJ2-1; abundance: -; v_gene: TRBV9; d_gene: TRBD1; len: 15; CDR3aa: CASTRGTGNDNEQFF; CDR3nt: TGTGCCAGCACCCGAGGGACAGGGAACGACAATGAGCAGTTCTTC
j_gene: TRBJ2-7; abundance: -; v_gene: TRBV19; d_gene: -; len: 13; CDR3aa: CASSPQDRYEQYF; CDR3nt: TGTGCCAGTAGTCCACAGGACCGGTACGAGCAGTACTTC
j_gene: TRBJ2-7; abundance: -; v_gene: TRBV19; d_gene: -; len: 14; CDR3aa: CASSPIADSYEQYF; CDR3nt: TGTGCCAGTAGTCCCATCGCGGACTCCTACGAGCAGTACTTC
j_gene: TRBJ1-2; abundance: -; v_gene: TRBV7-9; d_gene: -; len: 13; CDR3aa: CASSFAGTGGYTF; CDR3nt: TGTGCCAGCAGCTTCGCAGGGACGGGTGGCTACACCTTC
j_gene: TRBJ1-2; abundance: few; v_gene: TRBV6-5; d_gene: -; len: 15; CDR3aa: CASSPDSGYHYGYTF; CDR3nt: TGTGCCAGCAGCCCCGATTCGGGATATCACTATGGCTACACCTTC
j_gene: TRBJ2-3; abundance: -; v_gene: TRBV9; d_gene: TRBD2; len: 15; CDR3aa: CASSYSSGKTDTQYF; CDR3nt: TGTGCCAGCAGCTATTCTAGCGGGAAGACAGATACGCAGTATTTT
j_gene: TRBJ2-3; abundance: -; v_gene: TRBV7-2; d_gene: -; len: 15; CDR3aa: CASSLGGAHTDTQYF; CDR3nt: TGTGCCAGCAGCTTGGGGGGGGCCCACACAGATACGCAGTATTTT
j_gene: TRBJ1-1; abundance: -; v_gene: TRBV30; d_gene: -; len: 13; CDR3aa: CAWSLGAGTEAFF; CDR3nt: TGTGCCTGGAGTTTGGGGGCGGGCACTGAAGCTTTCTTT
j_gene: TRBJ1-2; abundance: -; v_gene: TRBV13; d_gene: -; len: 15; CDR3aa: CASSLGARGSDGYTF; CDR3nt: TGTGCCAGCAGCTTAGGCGCCAGGGGTAGCGATGGCTACACCTTC